Sequencing of this TCR beta chain was carried out in a study of a mutant IDH1 vaccine in newly diagnosed glioma. Some clones are missing from TCRdb's copy, which holds only in-frame ones; the method was immunoSEQ multiplex PCR. This table holds 9,000 to 13,000 clones, 65% to 85% found once. This sample's time point: week 47, end of study. A single vaccine dose contained 300 ug of mutant IDH1 20-mer peptide, and topical imiquimod was used with it. V lost 6 bases and J lost 4; bases outside the gene matches: 10. The CDR3 is 16 amino acids. Germline CDR1 is LNHDA and CDR2 is SQIVND (reference sequence). Comments on this clone: Its antigen is still unknown.

Broader study findings: Among patients, 90% to 95% showed immune responses induced by the vaccine.

Sequenced here: PBMCs, sampled from a glioma patient whose treatment included an IDH1 peptide vaccine. This sequence originates from a man in his thirties or forties with glioma. The chain employs TRBV19 and TRBJ1-1; 11 bases match TRBD1. CDR3: CASRPLPGTGGTEAFF. The CDR3, as DNA: TGTGCCAGTAGACCGCTTCCCGGGACAGGGGGCACTGAAGCTTTCTTT.